This T cell receptor (beta chain) was sequenced for a study of blood T cell repertoires in COVID-19. The repertoire was sequenced with immunoSEQ multiplex PCR; TCRdb's copy has only in-frame clones and lacks some. The sample records under 250,000 clones, approximately 83% being singletons. V lost 9 bases and J 3 bases, leaving 14 bases between the germline ends. CDR1 and CDR2 (germline): SGHDN, FVKESK. The CDR3 is 13 residues long. Sequencing input: peripheral blood. The rearrangement uses TRBV14 and TRBJ1-2; the D is unclear. The origin of this receptor is a man in his forties or fifties with acute or convalescent COVID-19. The CDR3 DNA reads TGTGCCAGAGCCGACTCTGATGACTATGGCTACACCTTC. Translation gives CARADSDDYGYTF.